The 5 T cell receptor beta chains listed next were all sequenced from one sample in a study of immune evolution from preneoplasia to lung adenocarcinoma. The table came from immunoSEQ multiplex PCR; TCRdb's copy has only in-frame clones and leaves some out. Here the sample spans over 10,000 clones, approximately 81% being singletons. Sequences were obtained from FFPE tissue from an adenomatous hyperplasia lung lesion. Indicated subset: atypical adenomatous hyperplasia (AAH), lung preneoplasia. Source of these receptors: a person aged 45-69 years with lung adenocarcinoma.

This CDR3 reads CASKTGRNTGELFF. CDR3 DNA: TGTGCCAGTAAAACAGGGCGGAACACCGGGGAGCTGTTTTTT. The V call is TRBV19, the J call TRBJ2-2, with D perhaps matching TRBD1 (6 bases). The V end lost 7 bases, the J end lost 1 base, and 10 bases lay between the germline ends. The CDR3 totals 14 residues. Germline V gives CDR1 LNHDA, CDR2 SQIVND (reference sequence).

This chain connects TRBV5-1 to TRBJ1-2; D gene unclear. V was clipped by 0 bases and J by 2 bases, with 5 bases between them. The CDR3 extends over 13 amino acids. Germline CDR1 and CDR2: SGHRS and YFSETQ. The CDR3 DNA sequence: TGCGCCAGCAGCTTGGAGGGAAACTATGGCTACACCTTC. Translation: CASSLEGNYGYTF.

In its sample, this clone was seen a few times. The chain is built from TRBV6-1 and TRBJ1-5; D might be TRBD1 (6 bases). Germline CDR1 and CDR2: MNHNS and SASEGT. V lost 7 bases and J 9 bases, leaving 16 bases between the germline ends. The CDR3 length is 13 residues. The CDR3 sequence: CASIGGQRGPQHF. CDR3 in DNA: TGTGCCAGCATCGGGGGGCAGCGAGGGCCCCAGCATTTT.

V and J are TRBV5-1 and TRBJ2-1; TRBD2 agrees at 8 bases. Losses at the gene ends were 0 bases for V and 4 bases for J; bases not matched to a gene: 3. The CDR3 runs to 15 residues. Germline V CDR1 and CDR2: SGHRS, YFSETQ. The CDR3, as DNA: TGCGCCAGCAGCTTGGCACTAGCGGCTTACAATGAGCAGTTCTTC. Its protein product is CASSLALAAYNEQFF.

This chain connects TRBV11-3 to TRBJ2-7; 7 bases agree with TRBD1. The J segment lost 0 bases and the V segment lost 0 bases, leaving 5 bases of the junction unmatched. This CDR3 is 16 amino acids long. CDR1 and CDR2 from the germline V gene are SGHNT and YENEEA. CDR3 coding DNA: TGTGCCAGCAGCTTAGATTGGGGGACAGCCTCCTACGAGCAGTACTTC. This gives the protein CASSLDWGTASYEQYF.